These 21 T cell receptor beta chains originate from one sample sequenced in a study of blood T cells in healthy people across ages (dated by TCRdb to the mid-2010s). Library construction relied on 5' RACE. Sequencing instrument: Illumina HiSeq 2500. A second about 7 to 12 cycle PCR used a sample-barcoded 5' primer and a J-beta primer mix. TCRdb passed the public sequencing reads through fastp at Q25 and MiXCR, retaining productive beta sequences. Each CDR3 protein appears once, grouped with its most common genes and DNA. The sample table lists hundreds of thousands of distinct CDR3 sequences, roughly three fifths of them with a count of one. Roughly 24% of the sample is held by the ten biggest clonotypes. The sequenced material came from blood. These receptors originate from a man in his forties in good health.

The chain links TRBV10-3 to TRBJ2-7, with D possibly TRBD1 on 5 matching bases. V was clipped by 3 bases and J by 6 bases, with 9 bases between them. Per the germline V gene, CDR1 is ENHRY and CDR2 is SYGVKD. The CDR3 spans 12 residues. In DNA form, the CDR3 reads TGTGCCATCAGTGAATGGACAACCGAGCAGTACTTC. This sequence encodes CAISEWTTEQYF.

The chain couples TRBV29-1 to TRBJ2-6; no definite D call. Germline V lookup: CDR1 SQVTM, CDR2 ANQGSEA. CDR3 size: 14 residues. V lost 6 bases and J lost 2, with 11 bases in between. CDR3 protein: CSVADMAGANVLTF. CDR3 in DNA: TGCAGCGTCGCTGACATGGCTGGGGCCAACGTCCTGACTTTC.

This clonotype came up a few times. V is TRBV4-1 and J is TRBJ2-1; 8 positions match TRBD2. The J call could be wrong; TRBJ2-7 is a better fit for the DNA end. Germline V CDR1 and CDR2: MGHRA, YSYEKL. The CDR3 loop spans 16 amino acids. Here the CDR3 reads CASSQGVAGSYNEQYF. For the CDR3, the DNA is TGCGCCAGCAGCCAAGGGGTAGCGGGATCCTACAATGAGCAGTACTTC.

The chain has TRBV29-1 and TRBJ2-3, with TRBD2 identical over 7 bases. The CDR3 has 11 amino acids. V trimming: 6 bases; J trimming: 6 bases; junction bases outside the gene matches: 3. The germline V gene encodes CDR1 SQVTM and CDR2 ANQGSEA. The chain's CDR3 is CSVSGGDTQYF. The CDR3 DNA reads TGCAGCGTCTCCGGGGGGGATACGCAGTATTTT.

Details on this clonotype: A read error may explain this, as a much larger clone is one base away. The rearrangement uses TRBV7-9 and TRBJ2-4; TRBD1 agrees at 10 bases. Germline V CDR1 and CDR2: SEHNR, FQNEAQ (reference sequence). This CDR3 contains 18 residues. With V trimmed by 8 bases and J by 0 bases, 13 bases remained unmatched. CDR3 region: CASGSGTGAVLAKNIQYF. As DNA, the CDR3 is TGTGCCAGCGGCTCCGGGACAGGGGCAGTATTAGCCAAAAACATTCAGTACTTC.

This chain uses TRBV29-1 with TRBJ2-3, with 10 bases aligning to TRBD2. V dropped 7 bases and J dropped 0; count of bases not matched to a gene: 7. This CDR3 is built from 15 residues. Per the germline V gene, CDR1 is SQVTM and CDR2 is ANQGSEA. Written as DNA, the CDR3 is TGCAGCGCCAGGACTAGCGGCTTTAGCACAGATACGCAGTATTTT. The encoded protein is CSARTSGFSTDTQYF.

J is TRBJ1-2 and V is TRBV18; 9 bases align to TRBD1. Germline loops: CDR1 KGHSH, CDR2 LQKENI. With 6 bases clipped from V and 3 bases from J, the junction kept 11 bases outside the gene matches. The CDR3 totals 16 residues. The CDR3 here is CASSPDRGGSYYGYTF. CDR3 bases: TGTGCCAGCTCTCCGGACAGGGGAGGTTCGTACTATGGCTACACCTTC.

J is TRBJ2-7 and V is TRBV28; tentatively, D is TRBD1 (6 bases). V was cut by 4 bases and J by 0 bases, with 16 bases left in between. The CDR3 consists of 16 residues. Germline loops: CDR1 MDHEN, CDR2 SYDVKM. CDR3 DNA sequence: TGTGCCAGCAGTTCTTACCGGGACACCGACTCCTACGAGCAGTACTTC. It encodes CASSSYRDTDSYEQYF.

The genes are TRBV6-2 or TRBV6-3 and TRBJ1-2, with D possibly TRBD1 on 6 matching bases. The germline V gene encodes CDR1 MNHEY and CDR2 SVGEGT. The CDR3 runs 14 residues. Between the trimmed V and J ends, which lost 4 bases and 8 bases, there was a span of 17 bases. Here the CDR3 reads CASSSRGPVGGYTF. DNA of the CDR3: TGTGCCAGCAGTTCCAGGGGACCCGTTGGGGGCTACACCTTC.

The chain employs TRBV7-9 and TRBJ2-1; no firm D call. Trimming removed 5 bases at V and 12 bases at J, with 17 bases between. The V gene's germline CDR1 is SEHNR and CDR2 FQNEAQ (reference sequence). The CDR3 length is 13 residues. CDR3 residues: CASSVVAAHAQFF. The CDR3 coding sequence is TGTGCCAGCAGCGTGGTGGCGGCCCATGCGCAGTTCTTC.

The V and J genes are TRBV20-1 and TRBJ1-2; 7 bases match TRBD1. The germline V gene encodes CDR1 DFQATT and CDR2 SNEGSKA (reference sequence). Trimming at V came to 5 bases and at J to 4 bases, leaving 4 bases not matched to a gene. This CDR3 contains 12 residues. CDR3 bases: TGCAGTGCTCGACAGGGTCCCTATGGCTACACCTTC. Translating it yields CSARQGPYGYTF.

This clonotype came up a few times. This chain joins TRBV5-1 and TRBJ1-1, with D uncertain. The V end lost 0 bases, the J end lost 6 bases, and 12 bases lay between the germline ends. The CDR3 sequence is 14 residues long. The germline CDR1 and CDR2 sequences are SGHRS and YFSETQ. The chain's CDR3 is CASSLDAGNPEAFF. CDR3 DNA sequence: TGCGCCAGCAGCTTGGACGCGGGTAACCCTGAAGCTTTCTTT.

The chain is built from TRBV24-1 and TRBJ2-7, with a weak D call TRBD1 (5 bases). The CDR3 extends over 12 amino acids. Germline CDR1 and CDR2: KGHDR and SFDVKD. Trimming left V 4 bases short and J 3 bases short, with 6 bases between. CDR3 in DNA: TGTGCCACCAGTGACCAGGGCTACGAGCAGTACTTC. It codes for CATSDQGYEQYF.

The V gene is TRBV14, the J gene TRBJ2-7, with 7 bases lining up with TRBD1. Near its end, the DNA agrees better with TRBJ2-5, so the J call may be wrong. The CDR3 sequence is 18 residues long. CDR1 and CDR2 (germline): SGHDN, FVKESK. The CDR3 nucleotides are TGTGCCAGCAGCCAAGAGTTCATGGGGGACAGCCTGGGGGAGACCCAGTACTTC. It is translated as CASSQEFMGDSLGETQYF.

CDR3 nucleotide sequence: TGTGCCAGCAGGGAATATCAGACTAGTTTCTTAGGGCAGTATTTT. It yields the protein CASREYQTSFLGQYF. The gene calls are TRBV27 and TRBJ2-3, with TRBD2 as a possible D gene (6 bases). CDR3 length: 15 residues. Germline assignment: CDR1 MNHEY and CDR2 SMNVEV (reference sequence). V was trimmed by 6 bases and J by 11 bases, leaving 24 bases between them.

V gene TRBV5-1 combines with J gene TRBJ2-3, with D tentatively TRBD2 (6 bases). V lost 3 bases and J 0 bases, leaving 20 bases between the germline ends. The length of the CDR3 is 18 residues. The germline gives CDR1 SGHRS, CDR2 YFSETQ. In DNA form, the CDR3 reads TGCGCCAGCAGCTCCCCCGGGGGTCTAGCAGCTAGCACAGATACGCAGTATTTT. Translating it yields CASSSPGGLAASTDTQYF.

Here the CDR3 reads CASSPDSPLYNEQFF. CDR3 coding DNA: TGCGCCAGCAGCCCGGACAGCCCCCTCTACAATGAGCAGTTCTTC. The chain is built from TRBV5-1 and TRBJ2-1, with D perhaps TRBD1 (6 bases). The V and J ends lost 4 bases and 3 bases respectively, with 14 bases between them. CDR3 length: 15 residues. The germline CDR1 and CDR2 sequences are SGHRS and YFSETQ.

The sample holds a few counts of this clonotype. The CDR3, as DNA: TGTGCCAGCAGTTACTCGATTCTCAGGGGCGTGGGAGAGACCCAGTACTTC. Translation: CASSYSILRGVGETQYF. The chain employs TRBV6-5 and TRBJ2-5; a possible D gene is TRBD1 (6 bases). The CDR3 consists of 17 residues. CDR1 is MNHEY, CDR2 SVGAGI, per germline. The ends were cut back, 0 bases at V and 4 bases at J, with 18 bases in the middle.

The rearrangement links TRBV5-1 to TRBJ2-1; 7 nucleotides align to TRBD2. V shed 1 base and J 7 bases; nucleotides not matched to a gene: 2. The CDR3 covers 13 residues. Per the germline V gene, CDR1 is SGHRS and CDR2 is YFSETQ. Here the CDR3 reads CASSLPAGNEQFF. In nucleotides, the CDR3 is TGCGCCAGCAGCTTGCCAGCGGGGAATGAGCAGTTCTTC.

The genes are TRBV20-1 and TRBJ2-7; D gene uncertain. V was clipped by 3 bases and J by 1 base, with 10 bases between them. This CDR3 is built from 13 residues. Germline V lookup: CDR1 DFQATT, CDR2 SNEGSKA (reference sequence). The CDR3 DNA follows: TGCAGTGCTAGGGGCAGATCGTCCTACGAGCAGTACTTC. Protein product: CSARGRSSYEQYF.

This chain links TRBV7-2 with TRBJ2-1; no clear D gene. Germline lookup yields CDR1 SGHTA and CDR2 FQGNSA. V lost 1 base and J lost 5, with 6 bases in between. The length of the CDR3 is 13 residues. The CDR3 DNA reads as TGTGCCAGCAGCTTAGGGGCGAACAATGAGCAGTTCTTC. It specifies CASSLGANNEQFF.